A selection of T cell receptor beta chains follows, all from one sample in a study of T-cell reconstitution after alpha-beta-depleted transplantation in children. TCRdb analysed the PCR reads with MiXCR anew, one entry per CDR3 protein. The profile shows around 370,000 distinct CDR3 sequences, about a sixth of them singletons. This specimen consisted of PBMCs, mostly from graft donor cells, obtained 360 days after TCRalphabeta/CD19-depleted stem cell transplant. These receptors all come from a male patient between 2 and 10 years old who had a stem cell transplant for acute lymphoblastic leukemia, so the T cells may come from the graft donor. Each CDR3 is given with its conserved first and last residue. The order of the fields is clone size, D gene, J gene, V gene, CDR3 protein, CDR3 DNA. The D gene is left open where the match is weak. Not all rows give a size; the values are once, few, many and, for expanded clones, a class.

abundance: -
d_gene: -
j_gene: TRBJ2-2
v_gene: TRBV28
CDR3aa: CASSPTPDRSTGELFF
CDR3nt: TGTGCCAGCAGTCCAACGCCGGACAGAAGCACCGGGGAGCTGTTTTTT

abundance: many
d_gene: -
j_gene: TRBJ2-7
v_gene: TRBV30
CDR3aa: CAWSDSFRSSYEQYF
CDR3nt: TGTGCCTGGAGTGACTCGTTTCGAAGCTCCTACGAGCAGTACTTC

abundance: few
d_gene: -
j_gene: TRBJ2-3
v_gene: TRBV6-5
CDR3aa: CASSYSEGGTVRYF
CDR3nt: TGTGCCAGCAGTTACTCTGAGGGGGGTACAGTTCGGTATTTT

abundance: -
d_gene: TRBD2
j_gene: TRBJ2-3
v_gene: TRBV7-6
CDR3aa: CASSQPLAGNTDTQYF
CDR3nt: TGTGCCAGCAGCCAACCCCTAGCGGGCAACACAGATACGCAGTATTTT

abundance: few
d_gene: -
j_gene: TRBJ2-3
v_gene: TRBV7-2
CDR3aa: CASSSSWTDTQYF
CDR3nt: TGTGCCAGCAGCTCCTCCTGGACGGATACGCAGTATTTT

abundance: -
d_gene: -
j_gene: TRBJ1-1
v_gene: TRBV3-1
CDR3aa: CASSWGPEAFF
CDR3nt: TGTGCCAGCAGCTGGGGCCCTGAAGCTTTCTTT

abundance: -
d_gene: -
j_gene: TRBJ2-7
v_gene: TRBV7-2
CDR3aa: CASSAHRGYEQYF
CDR3nt: TGTGCCAGCAGCGCCCATAGGGGATACGAGCAGTACTTC

abundance: many
d_gene: -
j_gene: TRBJ1-4
v_gene: TRBV12-3/TRBV12-4
CDR3aa: CASSRRQSNEKLFF
CDR3nt: TGTGCCAGCAGTCGCCGACAGAGCAATGAAAAACTGTTTTTT

abundance: many
d_gene: -
j_gene: TRBJ2-1
v_gene: TRBV10-3
CDR3aa: CAISDSSSVDEQFF
CDR3nt: TGTGCCATCAGTGATTCTAGCTCAGTAGATGAGCAGTTCTTC

abundance: -
d_gene: -
j_gene: TRBJ2-2
v_gene: TRBV28
CDR3aa: CASSFHANAGELFF
CDR3nt: TGTGCCAGCAGTTTCCATGCTAACGCCGGGGAGCTGTTTTTT

abundance: many
d_gene: -
j_gene: TRBJ1-1
v_gene: TRBV7-9
CDR3aa: CATADTPNTEAFF
CDR3nt: TGTGCCACCGCGGACACCCCGAACACTGAAGCTTTCTTT

abundance: -
d_gene: TRBD2
j_gene: TRBJ2-2
v_gene: TRBV12-3/TRBV12-4
CDR3aa: CASSLSPLLAGERGRTGELFF
CDR3nt: TGTGCCAGCAGTTTATCTCCTTTGCTAGCGGGAGAGAGAGGTCGGACCGGGGAGCTGTTTTTT

abundance: -
d_gene: TRBD2
j_gene: TRBJ2-1
v_gene: TRBV5-1
CDR3aa: CASSLTLAGVGNEQFF
CDR3nt: TGCGCCAGCAGCTTGACTCTAGCGGGAGTTGGAAATGAGCAGTTCTTC

abundance: -
d_gene: -
j_gene: TRBJ2-7
v_gene: TRBV19
CDR3aa: CASSQGNTYEQYF
CDR3nt: TGTGCCAGTAGTCAGGGGAATACCTACGAGCAGTACTTC

abundance: few
d_gene: -
j_gene: TRBJ1-4
v_gene: TRBV12-3/TRBV12-4
CDR3aa: CASSPSRGLPSEKLFF
CDR3nt: TGTGCCAGCAGTCCGTCCCGGGGGTTGCCGAGTGAAAAACTGTTTTTT

abundance: -
d_gene: TRBD2
j_gene: TRBJ2-1
v_gene: TRBV7-2
CDR3aa: CASSWTSGIPNEQFF
CDR3nt: TGTGCCAGCAGCTGGACTAGCGGGATTCCCAATGAGCAGTTCTTC

abundance: once
d_gene: TRBD1
j_gene: TRBJ1-2
v_gene: TRBV20-1
CDR3aa: CSARGGTGGYGYTF
CDR3nt: TGCAGTGCTAGAGGGGGGACAGGGGGCTATGGCTACACCTTC

abundance: -
d_gene: -
j_gene: TRBJ2-7
v_gene: TRBV20-1
CDR3aa: CSAENDRISYEQYF
CDR3nt: TGCAGTGCTGAGAACGACAGGATCTCCTACGAGCAGTACTTC

abundance: -
d_gene: -
j_gene: TRBJ2-7
v_gene: TRBV5-1
CDR3aa: CASSLGAVTVYEQYF
CDR3nt: TGCGCCAGCAGCTTGGGGGCAGTAACTGTCTACGAGCAGTACTTC

abundance: -
d_gene: TRBD2
j_gene: TRBJ2-3
v_gene: TRBV20-1
CDR3aa: CSALAGGADTQYF
CDR3nt: TGCAGTGCTCTAGCGGGAGGGGCGGATACGCAGTATTTT

abundance: many
d_gene: TRBD1
j_gene: TRBJ2-1
v_gene: TRBV4-1
CDR3aa: CASRQGTGTSNEQFF
CDR3nt: TGCGCCAGCAGGCAAGGGACAGGTACTTCCAATGAGCAGTTCTTC

abundance: many
d_gene: -
j_gene: TRBJ2-5
v_gene: TRBV5-1
CDR3aa: CASSLGEETQYF
CDR3nt: TGCGCCAGCAGCTTGGGGGAGGAGACCCAGTACTTC

abundance: few
d_gene: -
j_gene: TRBJ2-1
v_gene: TRBV2
CDR3aa: CASSAGLKLRHEQFF
CDR3nt: TGTGCCAGCAGTGCCGGACTAAAGTTGAGACATGAGCAGTTCTTC

abundance: few
d_gene: -
j_gene: TRBJ2-7
v_gene: TRBV9
CDR3aa: CASSVEGDYEQYF
CDR3nt: TGTGCCAGCAGCGTAGAAGGCGACTACGAGCAGTACTTC

abundance: few
d_gene: TRBD2
j_gene: TRBJ2-1
v_gene: TRBV18
CDR3aa: CASSPLSLAGVNEQFF
CDR3nt: TGTGCCAGCTCACCACTGTCTCTAGCGGGAGTTAATGAGCAGTTCTTC

abundance: -
d_gene: -
j_gene: TRBJ2-1
v_gene: TRBV20-1
CDR3aa: CSAREGRINEQFF
CDR3nt: TGCAGTGCTAGAGAGGGCCGGATCAATGAGCAGTTCTTC

abundance: many
d_gene: -
j_gene: TRBJ2-3
v_gene: TRBV12-3/TRBV12-4
CDR3aa: CASSLVGARDTQYF
CDR3nt: TGTGCCAGCAGTTTAGTCGGGGCTAGAGATACGCAGTATTTT

abundance: few
d_gene: TRBD1
j_gene: TRBJ2-7
v_gene: TRBV7-2
CDR3aa: CASSQQGAFSYEQYF
CDR3nt: TGTGCCAGCAGCCAACAGGGGGCATTTTCCTACGAGCAGTACTTC

abundance: few
d_gene: -
j_gene: TRBJ2-5
v_gene: TRBV20-1
CDR3aa: CSALRGTGLAVQETQYF
CDR3nt: TGCAGTGCCCTCAGGGGTACGGGACTCGCGGTTCAAGAGACCCAGTACTTC

abundance: many
d_gene: -
j_gene: TRBJ2-2
v_gene: TRBV12-3/TRBV12-4
CDR3aa: CASSWGGNTGELFF
CDR3nt: TGTGCCAGCAGTTGGGGCGGGAACACCGGGGAGCTGTTTTTT

abundance: few
d_gene: -
j_gene: TRBJ2-1
v_gene: TRBV10-3
CDR3aa: CAISDSGSNNNEQFF
CDR3nt: TGTGCCATCAGTGACTCGGGGAGCAATAACAATGAGCAGTTCTTC

abundance: few
d_gene: -
j_gene: TRBJ2-1
v_gene: TRBV9
CDR3aa: CASSGRGSYNEQFF
CDR3nt: TGTGCCAGCAGCGGGCGGGGCTCCTACAATGAGCAGTTCTTC

abundance: few
d_gene: -
j_gene: TRBJ2-7
v_gene: TRBV10-2
CDR3aa: CASKTTWGYEQYF
CDR3nt: TGCGCCAGCAAAACTACTTGGGGCTACGAGCAGTACTTC

abundance: -
d_gene: -
j_gene: TRBJ2-1
v_gene: TRBV3-1
CDR3aa: CASSQLRAVTSEQFF
CDR3nt: TGTGCCAGCAGCCAATTGAGGGCCGTCACAAGTGAGCAGTTCTTC

abundance: few
d_gene: TRBD1
j_gene: TRBJ2-5
v_gene: TRBV5-6
CDR3aa: CASSFHRGPAETQYF
CDR3nt: TGTGCCAGCAGCTTTCACAGGGGGCCGGCGGAGACCCAGTACTTC

abundance: -
d_gene: TRBD1
j_gene: TRBJ2-1
v_gene: TRBV20-1
CDR3aa: CSPDRGTYNEQFF
CDR3nt: TGCAGTCCCGACAGGGGAACGTACAATGAGCAGTTCTTC

abundance: -
d_gene: TRBD1
j_gene: TRBJ2-2
v_gene: TRBV4-3
CDR3aa: CASSQVGTGGATGELFF
CDR3nt: TGCGCCAGCAGCCAAGTTGGGACAGGGGGAGCCACCGGGGAGCTGTTTTTT

abundance: many
d_gene: -
j_gene: TRBJ2-7
v_gene: TRBV12-3/TRBV12-4
CDR3aa: CASSLKQFYEQYF
CDR3nt: TGTGCCAGCAGTTTAAAACAGTTCTACGAGCAGTACTTC

abundance: few
d_gene: -
j_gene: TRBJ2-7
v_gene: TRBV13
CDR3aa: CASSLARRGEQYF
CDR3nt: TGTGCCAGCAGCTTAGCCAGGAGGGGCGAGCAGTACTTC

abundance: few
d_gene: TRBD2
j_gene: TRBJ2-7
v_gene: TRBV29-1
CDR3aa: CSVGLNSGHEQYF
CDR3nt: TGCAGCGTTGGGCTTAATAGCGGGCACGAGCAGTACTTC

abundance: -
d_gene: -
j_gene: TRBJ2-3
v_gene: TRBV4-3
CDR3aa: CASSQDGVAHGDTQYF
CDR3nt: TGCGCCAGCAGCCAAGATGGAGTAGCGCATGGAGATACGCAGTATTTT

abundance: many
d_gene: -
j_gene: TRBJ2-5
v_gene: TRBV12-3/TRBV12-4
CDR3aa: CASSLRRAGETQYF
CDR3nt: TGTGCCAGCAGTTTGAGAAGGGCCGGGGAGACCCAGTACTTC

abundance: few
d_gene: TRBD2
j_gene: TRBJ2-1
v_gene: TRBV10-3
CDR3aa: CAIGTSGYEQFF
CDR3nt: TGTGCCATAGGGACTAGCGGATATGAGCAGTTCTTC

abundance: -
d_gene: -
j_gene: TRBJ2-1
v_gene: TRBV11-2
CDR3aa: CASSLFVGQNNNEQFF
CDR3nt: TGTGCCAGCAGCTTATTCGTAGGACAGAACAACAATGAGCAGTTCTTC

abundance: -
d_gene: -
j_gene: TRBJ2-2
v_gene: TRBV4-3
CDR3aa: CASSQVRGRITGELFF
CDR3nt: TGCGCCAGCAGCCAAGTCCGGGGGAGAATCACCGGGGAGCTGTTTTTT

abundance: few
d_gene: -
j_gene: TRBJ2-7
v_gene: TRBV28
CDR3aa: CASSLVDSPILPYEQYF
CDR3nt: TGTGCCAGCAGTTTAGTCGACAGCCCCATACTCCCCTACGAGCAGTACTTC

abundance: -
d_gene: TRBD1
j_gene: TRBJ1-1
v_gene: TRBV9
CDR3aa: CASSVTGGAENTEAFF
CDR3nt: TGTGCCAGCAGCGTAACAGGGGGCGCCGAAAACACTGAAGCTTTCTTT